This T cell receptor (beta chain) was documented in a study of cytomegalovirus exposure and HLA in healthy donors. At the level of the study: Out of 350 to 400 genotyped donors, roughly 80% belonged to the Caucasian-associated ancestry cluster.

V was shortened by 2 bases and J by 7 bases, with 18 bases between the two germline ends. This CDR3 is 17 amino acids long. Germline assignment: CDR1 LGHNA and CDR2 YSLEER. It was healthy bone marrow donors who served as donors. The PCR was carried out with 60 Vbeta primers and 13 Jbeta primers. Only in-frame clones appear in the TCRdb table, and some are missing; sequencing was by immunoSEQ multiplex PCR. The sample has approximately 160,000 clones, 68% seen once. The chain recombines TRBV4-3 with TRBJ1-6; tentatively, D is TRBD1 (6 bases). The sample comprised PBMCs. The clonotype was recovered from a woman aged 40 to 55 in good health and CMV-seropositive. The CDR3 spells CASSQSPAGARNSPLHF. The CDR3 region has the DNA TGCGCCAGCAGCCAATCCCCAGCAGGGGCAAGGAATTCACCCCTCCACTTT.